This T cell receptor (beta chain) was observed in a study of T cell clones after liver transplantation. Overall study findings and caveats: Migration into the graft, not deletion, may explain lost graft donor-reactive T cells. Donor-reactive sequences fell more than third party-reactive ones, suggesting partial deletion.

In regard to this clone: Its antigen remains unknown.

This CDR3 is 18 amino acids long. Germline V gene lookup returns CDR1 LGHNA and CDR2 YNFKEQ. J lost 0 bases, V lost 1 base, and 9 bases had no gene match. The data were produced by immunoSEQ multiplex PCR, yet TCRdb's version contains in-frame clones alone and is incomplete. This sample carries about 100,000 clones, approximately 78% of them seen once, and the ten largest clones take over 0.75%. This sample comprised CD4+ T cells from blood, obtained before liver transplant. The clonotype comes from a human donor who received a liver transplant. The V call is TRBV4-2, the J call TRBJ1-3; 7 bases are shared with TRBD1. In DNA, the CDR3 is TGTGCCAGCAGCCAAGGGGAAGGGGGCCCGGGCTCTGGAAACACCATATATTTT. Residues: CASSQGEGGPGSGNTIYF.